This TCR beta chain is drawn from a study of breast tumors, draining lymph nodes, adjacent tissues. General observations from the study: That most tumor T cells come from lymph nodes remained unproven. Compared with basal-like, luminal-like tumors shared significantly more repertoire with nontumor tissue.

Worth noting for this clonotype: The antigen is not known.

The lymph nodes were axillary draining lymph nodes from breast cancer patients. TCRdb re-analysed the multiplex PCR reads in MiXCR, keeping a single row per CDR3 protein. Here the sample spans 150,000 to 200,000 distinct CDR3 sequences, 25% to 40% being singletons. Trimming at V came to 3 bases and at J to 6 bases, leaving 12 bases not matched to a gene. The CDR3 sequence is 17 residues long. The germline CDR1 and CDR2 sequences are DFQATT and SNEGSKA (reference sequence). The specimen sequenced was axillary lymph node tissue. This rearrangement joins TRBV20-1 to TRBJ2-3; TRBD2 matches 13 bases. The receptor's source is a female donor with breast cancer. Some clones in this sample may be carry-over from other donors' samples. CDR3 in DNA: TGCAGTGCTAGCCCTACTAGCGGGGGGGTGGTGGCGGATACGCAGTATTTT. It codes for CSASPTSGGVVADTQYF.